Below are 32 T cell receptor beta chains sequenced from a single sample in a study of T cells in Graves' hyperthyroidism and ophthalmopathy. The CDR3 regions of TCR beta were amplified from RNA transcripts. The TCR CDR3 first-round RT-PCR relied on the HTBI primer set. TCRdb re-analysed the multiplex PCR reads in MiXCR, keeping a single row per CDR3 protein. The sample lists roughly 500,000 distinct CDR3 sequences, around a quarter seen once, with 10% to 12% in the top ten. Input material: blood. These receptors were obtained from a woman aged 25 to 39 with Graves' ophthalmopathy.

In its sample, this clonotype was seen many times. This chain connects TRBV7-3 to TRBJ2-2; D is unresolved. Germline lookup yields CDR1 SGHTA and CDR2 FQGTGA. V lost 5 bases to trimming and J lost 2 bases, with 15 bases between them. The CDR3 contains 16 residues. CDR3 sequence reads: CASSLRRGDNTGELFF. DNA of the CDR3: TGTGCCAGCAGCCTCCGGAGAGGAGATAACACCGGGGAGCTGTTTTTT.

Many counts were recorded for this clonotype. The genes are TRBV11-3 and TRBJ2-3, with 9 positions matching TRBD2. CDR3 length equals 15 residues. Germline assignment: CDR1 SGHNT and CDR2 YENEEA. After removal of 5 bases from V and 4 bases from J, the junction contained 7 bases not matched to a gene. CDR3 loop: CASSPAGGSPDTQYF. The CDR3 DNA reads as TGTGCCAGCAGCCCCGCGGGGGGGAGTCCAGATACGCAGTATTTT. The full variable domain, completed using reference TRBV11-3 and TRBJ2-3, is EAGVVQSPRYKIIEKKQPVAFWCNPISGHNTLYWYLQNLGQGPELLIRYENEEAVDDSQLPKDRFSAERLKGVDSTLKIQPAELGDSAVYLCASSPAGGSPDTQYFGPGTRLTVL.

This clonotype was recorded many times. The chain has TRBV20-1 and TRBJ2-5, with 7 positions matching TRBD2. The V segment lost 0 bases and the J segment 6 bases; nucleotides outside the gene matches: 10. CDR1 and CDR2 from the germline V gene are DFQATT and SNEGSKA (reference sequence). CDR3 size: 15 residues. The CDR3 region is CSARDLGRGGQTQYF. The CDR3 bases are TGCAGTGCTAGAGATCTGGGGAGGGGTGGTCAGACCCAGTACTTC.

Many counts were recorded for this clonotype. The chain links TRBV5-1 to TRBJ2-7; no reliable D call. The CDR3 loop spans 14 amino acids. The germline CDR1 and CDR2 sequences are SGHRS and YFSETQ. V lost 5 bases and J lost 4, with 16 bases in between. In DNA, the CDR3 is TGCGCCAGCAGTTACACAGAGACCCGATACGAGCAGTACTTC. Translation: CASSYTETRYEQYF.

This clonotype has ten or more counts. The CDR3 nucleotides are TGCGCCAGCAGCTCGACTAGCGAGAATCCCGGGGAGCTGTTTTTT. Translation: CASSSTSENPGELFF. The chain couples TRBV5-1 to TRBJ2-2; 8 nucleotides align to TRBD2. Per germline, CDR1 SGHRS and CDR2 YFSETQ. The CDR3 runs to 15 residues. The trim removed 3 bases at V and 6 bases at J, leaving 7 bases unmatched.

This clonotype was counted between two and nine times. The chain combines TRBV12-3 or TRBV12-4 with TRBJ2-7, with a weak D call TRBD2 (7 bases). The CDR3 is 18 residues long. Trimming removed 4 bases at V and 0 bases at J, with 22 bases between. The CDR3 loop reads CASSSPAGVRGSSYEQYF. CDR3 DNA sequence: TGTGCCAGCAGTTCCCCGGCGGGAGTCAGGGGCAGCTCCTACGAGCAGTACTTC.

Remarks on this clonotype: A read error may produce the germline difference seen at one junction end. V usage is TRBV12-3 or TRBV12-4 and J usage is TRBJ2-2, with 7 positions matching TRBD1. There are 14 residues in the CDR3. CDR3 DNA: TGTGCCAGCAGTTCGACAGGGTTCACCGGGGTGCTGTTTTTT. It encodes CASSSTGFTGVLFF.

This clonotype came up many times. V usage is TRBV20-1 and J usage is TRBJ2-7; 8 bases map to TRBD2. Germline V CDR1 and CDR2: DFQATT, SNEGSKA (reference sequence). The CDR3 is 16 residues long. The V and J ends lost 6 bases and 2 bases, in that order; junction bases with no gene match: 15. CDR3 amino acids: CSARELAAHNTYEQYF. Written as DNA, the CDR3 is TGCAGTGCCAGGGAACTAGCGGCTCACAACACCTACGAGCAGTACTTC.

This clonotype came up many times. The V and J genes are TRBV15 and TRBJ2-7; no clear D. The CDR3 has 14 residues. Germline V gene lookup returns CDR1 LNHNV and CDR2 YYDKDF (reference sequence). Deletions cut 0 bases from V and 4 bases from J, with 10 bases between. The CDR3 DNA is TGTGCCACCAGCAGAGATGTCGAGGTGTACGAGCAGTACTTC. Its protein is CATSRDVEVYEQYF.

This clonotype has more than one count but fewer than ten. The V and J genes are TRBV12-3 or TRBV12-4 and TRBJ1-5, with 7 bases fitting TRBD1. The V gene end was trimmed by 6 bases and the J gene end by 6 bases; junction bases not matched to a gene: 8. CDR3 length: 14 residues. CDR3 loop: CASSSDRAGQPQHF. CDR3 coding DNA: TGTGCCAGCAGCTCCGACAGGGCTGGTCAGCCCCAGCATTTT.

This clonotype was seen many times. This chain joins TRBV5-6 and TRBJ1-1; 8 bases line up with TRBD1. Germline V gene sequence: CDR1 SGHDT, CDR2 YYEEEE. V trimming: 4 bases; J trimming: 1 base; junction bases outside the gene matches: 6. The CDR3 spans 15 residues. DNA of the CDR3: TGTGCCAGCAGCGGGCTGACAGGGGCGAACACTGAAGCTTTCTTT. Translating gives CASSGLTGANTEAFF.

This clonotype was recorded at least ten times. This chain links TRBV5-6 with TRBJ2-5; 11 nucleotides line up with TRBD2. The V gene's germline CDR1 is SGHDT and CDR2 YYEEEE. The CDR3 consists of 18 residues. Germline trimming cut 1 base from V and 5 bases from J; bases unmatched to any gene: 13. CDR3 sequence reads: CASSLISDSGGAGETQYF. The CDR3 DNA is TGTGCCAGCAGCTTGATATCAGATAGCGGGGGGGCCGGCGAGACCCAGTACTTC. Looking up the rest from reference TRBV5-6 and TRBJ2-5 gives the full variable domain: DAGVTQSPTHLIKTRGQQVTLRCSPKSGHDTVSWYQQALGQGPQFIFQYYEEEERQRGNFPDRFSGHQFPNYSSELNVNALLLGDSALYLCASSLISDSGGAGETQYFGPGTRLLVL.

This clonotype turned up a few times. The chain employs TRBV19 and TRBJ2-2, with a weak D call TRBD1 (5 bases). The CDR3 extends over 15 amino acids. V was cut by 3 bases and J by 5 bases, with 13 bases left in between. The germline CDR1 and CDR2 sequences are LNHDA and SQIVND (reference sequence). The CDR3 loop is CASSIWGYSTGELFF. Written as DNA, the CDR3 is TGTGCCAGTAGTATTTGGGGCTACTCGACCGGGGAGCTGTTTTTT. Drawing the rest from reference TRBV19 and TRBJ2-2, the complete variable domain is DGGITQSPKYLFRKEGQNVTLSCEQNLNHDAMYWYRQDPGQGLRLIYYSQIVNDFQKGDIAEGYSVSREKKESFPLTVTSAQKNPTAFYLCASSIWGYSTGELFFGEGSRLTVL.

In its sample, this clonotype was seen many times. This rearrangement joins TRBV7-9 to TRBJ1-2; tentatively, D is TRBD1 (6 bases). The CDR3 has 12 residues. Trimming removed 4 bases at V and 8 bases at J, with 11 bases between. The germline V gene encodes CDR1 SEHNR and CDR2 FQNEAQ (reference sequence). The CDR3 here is CASSSGDSGYTF. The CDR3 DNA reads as TGTGCCAGCAGCTCAGGGGATAGCGGCTACACCTTC.

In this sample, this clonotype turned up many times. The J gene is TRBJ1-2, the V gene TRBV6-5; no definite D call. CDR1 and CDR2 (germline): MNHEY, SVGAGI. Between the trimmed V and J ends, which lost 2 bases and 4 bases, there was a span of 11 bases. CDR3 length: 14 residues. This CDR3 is CASSYTVAGYGYTF. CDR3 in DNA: TGTGCCAGCAGTTACACCGTGGCCGGCTATGGCTACACCTTC.

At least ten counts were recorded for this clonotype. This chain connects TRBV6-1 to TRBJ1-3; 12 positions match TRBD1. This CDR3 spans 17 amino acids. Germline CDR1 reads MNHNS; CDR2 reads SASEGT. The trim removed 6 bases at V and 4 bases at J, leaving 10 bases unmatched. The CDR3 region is CASREQGQGAPGNTIYF. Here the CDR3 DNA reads TGTGCCAGCAGGGAACAGGGACAGGGGGCTCCAGGAAACACCATATATTTT.

CDR3 sequence: CASSQDIGREQYF. The CDR3, as DNA: TGTGCCAGCAGCCAAGATATCGGGAGGGAGCAGTACTTC. J is TRBJ2-7 and V is TRBV27, with TRBD2 matching over 7 bases. CDR3 length: 13 residues. Germline loops: CDR1 MNHEY, CDR2 SMNVEV (reference sequence). Unmatched junction bases numbered 9, after V lost 6 bases and J lost 7 bases.

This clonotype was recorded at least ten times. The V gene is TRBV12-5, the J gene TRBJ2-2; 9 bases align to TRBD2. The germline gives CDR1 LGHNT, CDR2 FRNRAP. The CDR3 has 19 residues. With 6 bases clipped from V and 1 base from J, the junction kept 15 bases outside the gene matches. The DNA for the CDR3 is TGTGCTAGTGGCCCAAACCGGAGTAGCGGGGGCCTGAACACCGGGGAGCTGTTTTTT. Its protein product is CASGPNRSSGGLNTGELFF.

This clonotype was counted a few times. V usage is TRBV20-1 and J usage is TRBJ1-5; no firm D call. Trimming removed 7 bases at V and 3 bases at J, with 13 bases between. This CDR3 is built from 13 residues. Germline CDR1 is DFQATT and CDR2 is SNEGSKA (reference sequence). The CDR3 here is CSVSGGVNQPQHF. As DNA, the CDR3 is TGCAGTGTATCGGGTGGGGTCAATCAGCCCCAGCATTTT.

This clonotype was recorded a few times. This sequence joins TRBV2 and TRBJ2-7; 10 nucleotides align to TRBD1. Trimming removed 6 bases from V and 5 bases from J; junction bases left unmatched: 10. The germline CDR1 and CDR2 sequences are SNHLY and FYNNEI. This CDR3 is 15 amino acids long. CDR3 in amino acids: CASRAGTGVSHEQYF. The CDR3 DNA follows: TGTGCCAGCAGAGCCGGGACAGGGGTTAGCCACGAGCAGTACTTC.

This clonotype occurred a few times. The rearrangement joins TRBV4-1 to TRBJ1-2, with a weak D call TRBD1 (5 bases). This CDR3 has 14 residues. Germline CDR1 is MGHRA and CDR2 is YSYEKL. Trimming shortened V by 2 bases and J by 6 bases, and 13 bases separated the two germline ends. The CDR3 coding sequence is TGCGCCAGCAGCCAACCCAGGGAGGGAAATGGCTACACCTTC. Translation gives CASSQPREGNGYTF.

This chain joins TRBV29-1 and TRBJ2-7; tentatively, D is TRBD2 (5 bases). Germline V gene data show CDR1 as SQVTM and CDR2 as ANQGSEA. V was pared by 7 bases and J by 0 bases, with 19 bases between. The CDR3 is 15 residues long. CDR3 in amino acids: CSDRTRERGSYEQYF. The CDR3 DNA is TGCAGCGATCGAACTAGAGAACGTGGCTCCTACGAGCAGTACTTC.

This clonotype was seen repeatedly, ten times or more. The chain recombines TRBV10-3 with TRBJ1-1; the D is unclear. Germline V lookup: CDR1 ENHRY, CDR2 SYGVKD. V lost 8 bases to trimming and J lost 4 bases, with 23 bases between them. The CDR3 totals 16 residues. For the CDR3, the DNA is TGTGCCATCGGAGAGCCCCCGACCCACCGGGCCACTGAAGCTTTCTTT. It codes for CAIGEPPTHRATEAFF.

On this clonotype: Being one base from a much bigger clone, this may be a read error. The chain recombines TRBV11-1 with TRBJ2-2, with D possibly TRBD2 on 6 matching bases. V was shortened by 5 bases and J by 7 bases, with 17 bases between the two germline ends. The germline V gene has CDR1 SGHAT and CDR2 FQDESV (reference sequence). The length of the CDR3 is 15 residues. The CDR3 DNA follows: TGTGCCAGCAGCAGGGTGCCCATGCGGGGCGGGGAGCTGTTTTTT. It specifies CASSRVPMRGGELFF.

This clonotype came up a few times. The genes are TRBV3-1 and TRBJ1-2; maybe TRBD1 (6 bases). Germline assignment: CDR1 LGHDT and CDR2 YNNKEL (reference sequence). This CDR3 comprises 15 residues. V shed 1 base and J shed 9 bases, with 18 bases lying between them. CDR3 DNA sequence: TGTGCCAGCAGCCAAGGACAGGTTCAGGGTGAGAGCTACACCTTC. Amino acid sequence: CASSQGQVQGESYTF. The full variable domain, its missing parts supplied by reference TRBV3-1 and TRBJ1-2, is DTAVSQTPKYLVTQMGNDKSIKCEQNLGHDTMYWYKQDSKKFLKIMFSYNNKELIINETVPNRFSPKSPDKAHLNLHINSLELGDSAVYFCASSQGQVQGESYTFGSGTRLTVV.

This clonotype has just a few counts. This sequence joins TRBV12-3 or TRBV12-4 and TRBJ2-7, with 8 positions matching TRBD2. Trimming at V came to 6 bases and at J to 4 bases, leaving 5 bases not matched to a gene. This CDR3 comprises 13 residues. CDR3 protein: CASSGGEGYEQYF. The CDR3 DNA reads TGTGCCAGCAGCGGGGGGGAGGGGTACGAGCAGTACTTC.

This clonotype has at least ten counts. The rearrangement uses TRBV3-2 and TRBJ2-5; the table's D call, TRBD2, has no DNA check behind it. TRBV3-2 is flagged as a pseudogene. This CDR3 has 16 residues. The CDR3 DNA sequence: TGTGCCAGCAGCCCTCGACTAGCGGGGGAACAAGAGACCCAGTACTTC. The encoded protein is CASSPRLAGEQETQYF.

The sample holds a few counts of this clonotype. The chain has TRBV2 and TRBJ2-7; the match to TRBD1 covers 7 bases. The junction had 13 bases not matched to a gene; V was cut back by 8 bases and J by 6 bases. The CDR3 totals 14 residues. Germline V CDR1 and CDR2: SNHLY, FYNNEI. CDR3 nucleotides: TGTGCCAGCCAAACAGGGGATTGGGCGGGCGAGCAGTACTTC. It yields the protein CASQTGDWAGEQYF. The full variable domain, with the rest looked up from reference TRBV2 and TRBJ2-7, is EPEVTQTPSHQVTQMGQEVILRCVPISNHLYFYWYRQILGQKVEFLVSFYNNEISEKSEIFDDQFSVERPDGSNFTLKIRSTKLEDSAMYFCASQTGDWAGEQYFGPGTRLTVT.

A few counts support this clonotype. The CDR3 bases are TGTGCCATCAGTGAGTCTCCGGGGACAGGGGGCCCTGTCGACTATGGCTACACCTTC. This encodes CAISESPGTGGPVDYGYTF. The chain couples TRBV10-3 to TRBJ1-2; TRBD1 aligns across 12 bases. Trimming cost V 0 bases and J 3 bases; bases outside gene matches: 11. Looked up from germline, CDR1 is ENHRY and CDR2 is SYGVKD. The CDR3 is 19 amino acids.

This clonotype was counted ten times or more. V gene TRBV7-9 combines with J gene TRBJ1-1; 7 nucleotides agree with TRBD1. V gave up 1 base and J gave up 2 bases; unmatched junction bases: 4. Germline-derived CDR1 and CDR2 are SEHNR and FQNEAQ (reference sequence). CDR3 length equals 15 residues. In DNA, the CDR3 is TGTGCCAGCAGCTTAGACCAGGGGGTCAACACTGAAGCTTTCTTT. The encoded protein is CASSLDQGVNTEAFF.

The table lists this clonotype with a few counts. Here the CDR3 reads CSAAYETQYF. The CDR3 nucleotides are TGCAGTGCCGCCTACGAGACCCAGTACTTC. This chain connects TRBV20-1 to TRBJ2-5; D is unresolved. Trimming took off 6 bases at V and 5 bases at J, with 7 bases between the two ends. CDR3 length: 10 amino acids. Germline V gives CDR1 DFQATT, CDR2 SNEGSKA (reference sequence).

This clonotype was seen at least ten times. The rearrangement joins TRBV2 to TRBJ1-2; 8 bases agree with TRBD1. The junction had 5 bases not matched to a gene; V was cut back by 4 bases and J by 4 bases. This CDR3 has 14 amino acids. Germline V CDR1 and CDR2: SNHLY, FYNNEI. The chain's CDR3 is CASSAGQGPYGYTF. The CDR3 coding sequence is TGTGCCAGCAGTGCTGGACAGGGACCCTATGGCTACACCTTC. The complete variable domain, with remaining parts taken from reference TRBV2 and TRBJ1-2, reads EPEVTQTPSHQVTQMGQEVILRCVPISNHLYFYWYRQILGQKVEFLVSFYNNEISEKSEIFDDQFSVERPDGSNFTLKIRSTKLEDSAMYFCASSAGQGPYGYTFGSGTRLTVV.